These 19 T cell receptor beta chains were all obtained from the same sample, sequenced in a study of T cells after yellow fever vaccination. Using its own MiXCR run on the 5' RACE reads, TCRdb lists one record per CDR3 protein. The profile shows tens of thousands of distinct CDR3 sequences, about an eighth of them singletons. The material was CD8+ T cells not binding an NS4B(214-222) dextramer, sorted from PBMCs, obtained 20 to 25 days after the first yellow fever vaccination. All receptors derive from a man between 18 and 29 years old who received the YFV17D yellow fever vaccine.

This clonotype was detected only a few times. This chain links TRBV6-5 with TRBJ1-5; D gene uncertain. This CDR3 contains 16 residues. Per the germline V gene, CDR1 is MNHEY and CDR2 is SVGAGI. V was pared by 2 bases and J by 0 bases, with 11 bases between. CDR3 sequence: CASSYGRPYSNQPQHF. In nucleotides, the CDR3 is TGTGCCAGCAGTTACGGCAGGCCTTATAGCAATCAGCCCCAGCATTTT.

J is TRBJ2-5 and V is TRBV3-1; D gene uncertain. Between the trimmed V and J ends, which lost 3 bases and 6 bases, there was a span of 5 bases. Germline V gene data show CDR1 as LGHDT and CDR2 as YNNKEL (reference sequence). CDR3 length equals 11 residues. This chain's CDR3 is CASSHAKTQYF. The CDR3, as DNA: TGTGCCAGCAGCCACGCGAAGACCCAGTACTTC.

V gene TRBV4-3 combines with J gene TRBJ2-3, with D unclear. CDR3 size: 14 residues. V was trimmed by 0 bases and J by 3 bases, leaving 7 bases between them. CDR1 LGHNA and CDR2 YSLEER come from the germline V gene. The CDR3 DNA reads as TGCGCCAGCAGCCAAGATCTCGGGACAGATACGCAGTATTTT. Its translation: CASSQDLGTDTQYF.

This chain links TRBV4-1 with TRBJ1-1; 10 bases agree with TRBD1. V gave up 3 bases and J gave up 2 bases; unmatched junction bases: 18. The CDR3 contains 20 residues. Germline CDR1 and CDR2: MGHRA and YSYEKL. The chain's CDR3 is CASSQPYYGQGEQDNTEAFF. CDR3 bases: TGCGCCAGCAGCCAGCCGTATTACGGACAGGGGGAGCAGGATAACACTGAAGCTTTCTTT.

The chain employs TRBV7-9 and TRBJ1-6; TRBD1 aligns across 7 bases. In germline, CDR1 is SEHNR, CDR2 FQNEAQ (reference sequence). V gave up 5 bases and J gave up 8 bases; unmatched junction bases: 12. The CDR3 runs to 16 residues. For the CDR3, the DNA is TGTGCCAGCAGCCCCCCAGGGGGGGTGGGGTATTCACCCCTCCACTTT. It specifies CASSPPGGVGYSPLHF.

This clonotype was counted only a few times. This rearrangement joins TRBV7-2 to TRBJ2-3, with TRBD2 matching 7 bases. The junction had 6 bases not matched to a gene; V was cut back by 4 bases and J by 2 bases. The CDR3 consists of 15 residues. Germline CDR1 SGHTA, CDR2 FQGNSA. Here the CDR3 reads CASSSPAGYTDTQYF. For the CDR3, the DNA is TGTGCCAGCAGCTCCCCAGCGGGGTACACAGATACGCAGTATTTT.

V is TRBV5-1 and J is TRBJ2-1, with TRBD2 as a possible D gene (5 bases). Trimming pared 0 bases from V and 6 bases from J, leaving 10 bases between. The CDR3 contains 14 residues. The germline CDR1 and CDR2 sequences are SGHRS and YFSETQ. The CDR3 sequence is CASSLAGIFNEQFF. CDR3 coding DNA: TGCGCCAGCAGCTTGGCGGGAATATTCAATGAGCAGTTCTTC.

This clonotype showed up just a few times. V gene TRBV4-2 combines with J gene TRBJ1-1; no firm D call. The CDR3 length is 12 residues. V dropped 4 bases and J dropped 7 bases, with 10 bases sitting between them. Germline CDR1 and CDR2: LGHNA and YNFKEQ. In nucleotides, the CDR3 is TGTGCCAGCAGCCCGTCTGGGAGTGAAGCTTTCTTT. It is translated as CASSPSGSEAFF.

This clonotype has only a few counts. The chain carries TRBV6-5 and TRBJ1-5, with D hard to call. This CDR3 is 14 amino acids long. The ends were cut back, 2 bases at V and 0 bases at J, with 5 bases in the middle. Per germline, CDR1 MNHEY and CDR2 SVGAGI. The CDR3 spells CASSYGGSNQPQHF. CDR3 nucleotides: TGTGCCAGCAGTTACGGAGGTAGCAATCAGCCCCAGCATTTT.

The rearrangement joins TRBV7-8 to TRBJ2-3, with a possible D match to TRBD2 (7 bases). CDR1 is SGHVS, CDR2 FQNEAQ, per germline. The CDR3 has 16 amino acids. Trimming removed 2 bases from V and 0 bases from J, with 12 bases in between. The CDR3 sequence is CASSLLGGDSTDTQYF. The CDR3 DNA sequence: TGTGCCAGCAGCTTATTAGGGGGGGATAGCACAGATACGCAGTATTTT.

The genes are TRBV11-1 and TRBJ1-1; TRBD1 is a possible D gene (5 bases). The germline V gene has CDR1 SGHAT and CDR2 FQDESV (reference sequence). The CDR3 has 20 residues. V lost 5 bases, J lost 4 bases, and 32 bases lay in between. The CDR3 here is CASSPRSARGSTFGATEAFF. In DNA, the CDR3 is TGTGCCAGCAGCCCTCGGTCCGCCCGGGGCAGTACCTTTGGGGCCACTGAAGCTTTCTTT.

V is TRBV6-5 and J is TRBJ2-1; D might be TRBD1 or TRBD2, each matching 6 bases. Trimming pared 3 bases from V and 5 bases from J, leaving 11 bases between. Germline V CDR1 and CDR2: MNHEY, SVGAGI. This CDR3 contains 14 residues. CDR3 protein: CASSYRGANNEQFF. The CDR3 DNA follows: TGTGCCAGCAGTTATAGGGGGGCCAACAATGAGCAGTTCTTC.

V usage is TRBV4-1 and J usage is TRBJ2-3, with D perhaps TRBD2 (6 bases). Germline-derived CDR1 and CDR2 are MGHRA and YSYEKL. The CDR3 sequence is 14 residues long. V lost 4 bases and J lost 3, with 11 bases in between. CDR3 amino acids: CASSLNAGTDTQYF. The CDR3 DNA sequence: TGCGCCAGCAGCCTAAACGCGGGGACAGATACGCAGTATTTT.

This clonotype has only a few counts. The chain links TRBV7-3 to TRBJ2-2; 9 bases map to TRBD2. The CDR3 has 18 residues. Trimming removed 4 bases from V and 7 bases from J; junction bases left unmatched: 16. The germline V gene encodes CDR1 SGHTA and CDR2 FQGTGA. DNA for the CDR3: TGTGCCAGCAGCTCCCGGGGGAGCGGGGGGACTCAGATCGGGGAGCTGTTTTTT. It translates to CASSSRGSGGTQIGELFF.

This clonotype was found a few times. The chain joins TRBV7-8 to TRBJ2-7, with 8 positions matching TRBD2. Germline V lookup: CDR1 SGHVS, CDR2 FQNEAQ. The CDR3 is made up of 14 amino acids. Trimming took 9 bases from V and 0 from J; bases not matched to a gene: 7. CDR3 DNA: TGTGCCAGTCGGGAGCGGGGGAGCTCCTACGAGCAGTACGTC. This codes for CASRERGSSYEQYV.

The chain uses TRBV7-9 and TRBJ1-2, with 10 bases matching TRBD1. The CDR3 contains 15 residues. The germline gives CDR1 SEHNR, CDR2 FQNEAQ (reference sequence). With 1 base clipped from V and 4 bases from J, the junction kept 3 bases outside the gene matches. The CDR3 protein is CASSLEGQGIYGYTF. The CDR3 DNA follows: TGTGCCAGCAGCTTAGAGGGACAGGGGATCTATGGCTACACCTTC. Together with reference TRBV7-9 and TRBJ1-2, the CDR3 gives the full variable domain: DTGVSQNPRHKITKRGQNVTFRCDPISEHNRLYWYRQTLGQGPEFLTYFQNEAQLEKSRLLSDRFSAERPKGSFSTLEIQRTEQGDSAMYLCASSLEGQGIYGYTFGSGTRLTVV.

The chain is built from TRBV2 and TRBJ1-5; D perhaps matches TRBD1 (6 bases). The V gene's germline CDR1 is SNHLY and CDR2 FYNNEI. The CDR3 runs 14 residues. Trimming took off 1 base at V and 5 bases at J, with 9 bases between the two ends. As DNA, the CDR3 is TGTGCCAGCAGTGAAGGGACAGCGTATCAGCCCCAGCATTTT. Its protein is CASSEGTAYQPQHF.

V gene TRBV29-1 combines with J gene TRBJ2-7, with 7 bases that match TRBD1. Germline V CDR1 and CDR2: SQVTM, ANQGSEA. This CDR3 region has 12 residues. With 8 bases clipped from V and 0 bases from J, the junction kept 4 bases outside the gene matches. The CDR3 here is CSTGTDSYEQYF. CDR3 sequence (DNA): TGCAGCACCGGGACAGACTCCTACGAGCAGTACTTC.

The V gene is TRBV5-1, the J gene TRBJ2-5, with 7 bases matching TRBD2. The ends lost 0 bases at V and 3 bases at J; junction bases unmatched: 5. The CDR3 sequence is 15 residues long. Germline CDR1 and CDR2: SGHRS and YFSETQ. The DNA for the CDR3 is TGCGCCAGCAGCTTGGCTGCCCGGGGGGAAGAGACCCAGTACTTC. It specifies CASSLAARGEETQYF.